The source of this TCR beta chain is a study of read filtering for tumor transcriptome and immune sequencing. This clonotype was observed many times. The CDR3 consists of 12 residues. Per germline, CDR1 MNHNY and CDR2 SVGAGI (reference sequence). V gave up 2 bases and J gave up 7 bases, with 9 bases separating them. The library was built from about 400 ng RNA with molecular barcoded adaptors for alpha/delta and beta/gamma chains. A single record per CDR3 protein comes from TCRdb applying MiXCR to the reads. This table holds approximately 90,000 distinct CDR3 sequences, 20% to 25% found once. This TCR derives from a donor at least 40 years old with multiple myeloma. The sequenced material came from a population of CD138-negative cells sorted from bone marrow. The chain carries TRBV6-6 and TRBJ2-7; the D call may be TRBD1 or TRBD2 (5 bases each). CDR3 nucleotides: TGTGCCAGCAGTTACGGGGGACGAGAGCAGTACTTC. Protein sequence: CASSYGGREQYF.